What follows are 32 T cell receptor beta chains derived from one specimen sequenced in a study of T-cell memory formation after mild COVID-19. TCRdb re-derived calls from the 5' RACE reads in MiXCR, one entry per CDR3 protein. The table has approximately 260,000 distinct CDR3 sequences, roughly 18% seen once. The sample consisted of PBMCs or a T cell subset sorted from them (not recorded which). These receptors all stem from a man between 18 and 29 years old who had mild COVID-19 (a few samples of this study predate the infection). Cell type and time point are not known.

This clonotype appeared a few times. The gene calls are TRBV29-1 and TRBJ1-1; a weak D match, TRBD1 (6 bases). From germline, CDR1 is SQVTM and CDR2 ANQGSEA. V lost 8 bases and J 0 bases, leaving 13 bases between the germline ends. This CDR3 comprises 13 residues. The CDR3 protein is CSFRRDMNTEAFF. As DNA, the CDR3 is TGCAGCTTTCGCAGGGACATGAACACTGAAGCTTTCTTT.

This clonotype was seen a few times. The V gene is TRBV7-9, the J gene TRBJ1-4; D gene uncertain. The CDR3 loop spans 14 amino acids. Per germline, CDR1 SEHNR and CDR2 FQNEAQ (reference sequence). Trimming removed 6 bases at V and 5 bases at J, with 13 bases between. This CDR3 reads CASSNDGYNEKLFF. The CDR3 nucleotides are TGTGCCAGCAGTAACGACGGATACAATGAAAAACTGTTTTTT.

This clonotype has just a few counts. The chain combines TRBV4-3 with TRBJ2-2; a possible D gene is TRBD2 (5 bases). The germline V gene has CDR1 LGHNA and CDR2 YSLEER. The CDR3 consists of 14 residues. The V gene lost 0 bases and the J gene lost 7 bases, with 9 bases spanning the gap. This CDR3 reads CASSQESSGGELFF. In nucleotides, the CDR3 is TGCGCCAGCAGCCAAGAGTCAAGCGGCGGGGAGCTGTTTTTT.

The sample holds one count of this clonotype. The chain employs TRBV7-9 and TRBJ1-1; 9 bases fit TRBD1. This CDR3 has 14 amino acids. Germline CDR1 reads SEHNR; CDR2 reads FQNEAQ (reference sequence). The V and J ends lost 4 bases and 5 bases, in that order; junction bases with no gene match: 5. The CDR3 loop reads CASSSGQGSTEAFF. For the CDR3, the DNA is TGTGCCAGCAGCTCGGGACAGGGTTCGACTGAAGCTTTCTTT.

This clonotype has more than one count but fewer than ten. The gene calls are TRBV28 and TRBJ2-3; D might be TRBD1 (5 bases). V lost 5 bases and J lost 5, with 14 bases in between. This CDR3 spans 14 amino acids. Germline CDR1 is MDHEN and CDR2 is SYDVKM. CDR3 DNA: TGTGCCAGCAGTGTTCAGGGCTCCGGAGATACGCAGTATTTT. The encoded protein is CASSVQGSGDTQYF.

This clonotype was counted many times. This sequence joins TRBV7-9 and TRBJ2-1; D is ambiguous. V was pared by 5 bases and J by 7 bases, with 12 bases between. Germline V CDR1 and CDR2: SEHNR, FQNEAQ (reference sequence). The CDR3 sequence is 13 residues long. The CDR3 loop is CASSPNHGNEQFF. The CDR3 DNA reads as TGTGCCAGCAGCCCAAATCATGGGAATGAGCAGTTCTTC.

CDR3: CASSQGGGRSEQYF. The CDR3 coding sequence is TGCGCCAGCAGCCAAGGTGGGGGGCGATCCGAGCAGTACTTC. V gene TRBV4-3 combines with J gene TRBJ2-7; D possibly matches TRBD1 or TRBD2 (6 bases each). The germline CDR1 and CDR2 sequences are LGHNA and YSLEER. The CDR3 is 14 amino acids. V was trimmed by 1 base and J by 6 bases, leaving 13 bases between them.

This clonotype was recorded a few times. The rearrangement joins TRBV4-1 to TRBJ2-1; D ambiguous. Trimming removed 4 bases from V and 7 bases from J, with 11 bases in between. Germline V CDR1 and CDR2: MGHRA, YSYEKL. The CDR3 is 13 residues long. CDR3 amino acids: CASSRSTWNEQFF. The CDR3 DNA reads TGCGCCAGCAGCCGGTCAACGTGGAATGAGCAGTTCTTC.

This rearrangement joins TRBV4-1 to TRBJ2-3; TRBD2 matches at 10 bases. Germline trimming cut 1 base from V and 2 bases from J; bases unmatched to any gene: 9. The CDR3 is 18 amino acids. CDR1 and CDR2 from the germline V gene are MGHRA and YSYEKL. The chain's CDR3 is CASSQGQSGGASTDTQYF. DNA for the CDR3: TGCGCCAGCAGCCAAGGACAGAGCGGGGGGGCGTCCACAGATACGCAGTATTTT.

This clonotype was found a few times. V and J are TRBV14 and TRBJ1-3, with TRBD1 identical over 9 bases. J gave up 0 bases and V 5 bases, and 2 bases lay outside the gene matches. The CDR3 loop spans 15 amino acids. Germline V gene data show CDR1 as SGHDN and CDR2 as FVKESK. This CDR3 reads CASSKQGASGNTIYF. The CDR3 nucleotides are TGTGCCAGCAGCAAACAGGGGGCCTCTGGAAACACCATATATTTT. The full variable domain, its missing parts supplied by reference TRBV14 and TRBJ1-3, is EAGVTQFPSHSVIEKGQTVTLRCDPISGHDNLYWYRRVMGKEIKFLLHFVKESKQDESGMPNNRFLAERTGGTYSTLKVQPAELEDSGVYFCASSKQGASGNTIYFGEGSWLTVV.

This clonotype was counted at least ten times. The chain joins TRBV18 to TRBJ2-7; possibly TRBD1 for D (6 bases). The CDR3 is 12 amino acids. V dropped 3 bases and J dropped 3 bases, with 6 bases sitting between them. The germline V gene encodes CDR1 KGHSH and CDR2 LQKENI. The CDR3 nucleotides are TGTGCCAGCTCACCGGACAGCTACGAGCAGTACGTC. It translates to CASSPDSYEQYV.

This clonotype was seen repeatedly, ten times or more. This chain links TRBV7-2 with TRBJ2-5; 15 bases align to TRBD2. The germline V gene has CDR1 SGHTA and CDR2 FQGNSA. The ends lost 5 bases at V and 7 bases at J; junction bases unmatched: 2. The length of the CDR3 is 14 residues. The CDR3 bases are TGTGCCAGCAGCATGGGACTAGCGGGGGGGACCCAGTACTTC. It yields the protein CASSMGLAGGTQYF.

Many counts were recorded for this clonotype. This CDR3 reads CASSQSRNQPQHF. CDR3 in DNA: TGTGCCAGCAGCCAATCCCGCAATCAGCCCCAGCATTTT. This chain uses TRBV7-2 with TRBJ1-5; D ambiguous. CDR1 is SGHTA, CDR2 FQGNSA, per germline. Trimming stripped 5 bases from V and 2 bases from J, with 7 bases between. This CDR3 is 13 amino acids long.

The DNA for the CDR3 is TGTGCCAGCAGTTTCCAACTAGCGAGCCAAGAGACCCAGTACTTC. This sequence encodes CASSFQLASQETQYF. The V and J genes are TRBV2 and TRBJ2-5, with TRBD2 matching over 7 bases. V lost 5 bases to trimming and J lost 1 base; unmatched junction nucleotides: 7. Per the germline V gene, CDR1 is SNHLY and CDR2 is FYNNEI. The CDR3 is 15 amino acids.

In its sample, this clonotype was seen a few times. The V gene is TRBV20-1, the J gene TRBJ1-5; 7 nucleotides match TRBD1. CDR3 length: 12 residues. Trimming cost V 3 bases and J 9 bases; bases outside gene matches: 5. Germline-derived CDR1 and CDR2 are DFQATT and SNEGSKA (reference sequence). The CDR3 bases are TGCAGTGCTAGTAAGGGGGCAACGCCCCAGCATTTT. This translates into CSASKGATPQHF.

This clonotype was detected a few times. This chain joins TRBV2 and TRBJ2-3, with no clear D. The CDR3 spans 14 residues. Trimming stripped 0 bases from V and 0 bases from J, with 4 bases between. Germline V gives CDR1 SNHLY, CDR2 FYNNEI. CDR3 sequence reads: CASSEALSTDTQYF. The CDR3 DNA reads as TGTGCCAGCAGTGAAGCGCTTAGCACAGATACGCAGTATTTT.

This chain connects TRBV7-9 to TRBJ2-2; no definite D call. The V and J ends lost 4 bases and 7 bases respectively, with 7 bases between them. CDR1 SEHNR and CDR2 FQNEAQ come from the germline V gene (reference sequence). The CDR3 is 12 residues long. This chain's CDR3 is CASSSSDGELFF. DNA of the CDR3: TGTGCCAGCAGCTCGTCTGACGGGGAGCTGTTTTTT.

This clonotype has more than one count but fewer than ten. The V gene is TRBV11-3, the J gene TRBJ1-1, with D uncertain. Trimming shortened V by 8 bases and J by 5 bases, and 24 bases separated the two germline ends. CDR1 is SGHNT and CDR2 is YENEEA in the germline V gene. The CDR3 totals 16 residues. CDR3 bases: TGTGCCAGCGGTCATAGCGGCCTCTGGAGTTCGACTGAAGCTTTCTTT. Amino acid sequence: CASGHSGLWSSTEAFF.

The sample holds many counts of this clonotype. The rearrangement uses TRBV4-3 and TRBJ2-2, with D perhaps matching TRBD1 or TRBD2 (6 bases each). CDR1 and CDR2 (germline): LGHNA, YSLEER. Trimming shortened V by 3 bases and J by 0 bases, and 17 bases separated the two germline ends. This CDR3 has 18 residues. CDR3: CASSQAGPGAANTGELFF. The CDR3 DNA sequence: TGCGCCAGCAGCCAGGCGGGGCCGGGGGCAGCGAACACCGGGGAGCTGTTTTTT.

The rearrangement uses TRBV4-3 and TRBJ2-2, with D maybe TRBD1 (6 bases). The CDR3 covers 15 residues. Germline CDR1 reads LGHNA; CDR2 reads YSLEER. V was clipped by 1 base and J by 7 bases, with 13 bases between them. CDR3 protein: CASSQGGGGGGELFF. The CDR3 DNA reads TGCGCCAGCAGCCAAGGGGGTGGGGGCGGCGGGGAGCTGTTTTTT.

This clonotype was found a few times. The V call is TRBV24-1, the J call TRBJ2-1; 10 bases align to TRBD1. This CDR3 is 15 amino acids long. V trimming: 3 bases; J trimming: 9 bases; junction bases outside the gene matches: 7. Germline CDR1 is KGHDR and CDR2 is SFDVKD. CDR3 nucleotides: TGTGCCACCAGTGATCGACAGGGGGCGAGGGGTGAGCAGTTCTTC. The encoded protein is CATSDRQGARGEQFF.

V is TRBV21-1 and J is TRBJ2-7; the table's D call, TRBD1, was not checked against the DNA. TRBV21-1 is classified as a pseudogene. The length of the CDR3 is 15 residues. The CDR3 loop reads CASSNSRTAPGGQYV. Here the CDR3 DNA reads TGTGCCAGCAGCAACTCTCGGACGGCTCCAGGGGGGCAGTACGTC.

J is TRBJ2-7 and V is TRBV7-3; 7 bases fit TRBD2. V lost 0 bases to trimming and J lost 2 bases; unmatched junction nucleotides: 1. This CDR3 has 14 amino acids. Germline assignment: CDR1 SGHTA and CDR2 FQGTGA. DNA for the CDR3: TGTGCCAGCAGCTTAACAGCGGGGCCCTACGAGCAGTACTTC. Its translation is CASSLTAGPYEQYF.

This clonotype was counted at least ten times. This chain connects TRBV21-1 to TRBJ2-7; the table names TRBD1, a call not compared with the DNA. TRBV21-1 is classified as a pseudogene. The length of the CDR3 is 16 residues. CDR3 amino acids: CASSSYDRSLISEQYF. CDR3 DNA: TGTGCCAGCAGCTCCTATGACAGGTCTTTGATCAGTGAGCAGTACTTC.

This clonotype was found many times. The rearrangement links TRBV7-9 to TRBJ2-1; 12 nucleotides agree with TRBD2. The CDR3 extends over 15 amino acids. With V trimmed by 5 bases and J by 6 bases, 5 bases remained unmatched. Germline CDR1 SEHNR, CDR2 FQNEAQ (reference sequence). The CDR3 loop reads CASSATSGGPNEQFF. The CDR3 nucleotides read TGTGCCAGCAGCGCCACTAGCGGGGGGCCCAATGAGCAGTTCTTC.

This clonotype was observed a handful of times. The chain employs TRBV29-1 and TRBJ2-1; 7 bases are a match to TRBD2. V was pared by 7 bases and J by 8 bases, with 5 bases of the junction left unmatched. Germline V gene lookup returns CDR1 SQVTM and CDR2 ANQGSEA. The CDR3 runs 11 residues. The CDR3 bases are TGCAGCGCCGGCGGGGGATATGAGCAGTTCTTC. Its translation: CSAGGGYEQFF.

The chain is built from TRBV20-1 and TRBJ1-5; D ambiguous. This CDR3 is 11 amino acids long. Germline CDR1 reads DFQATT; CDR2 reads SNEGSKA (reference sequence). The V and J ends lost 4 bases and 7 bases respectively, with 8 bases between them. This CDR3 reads CSATSGQPQHF. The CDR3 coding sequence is TGCAGTGCTACGTCCGGGCAGCCCCAGCATTTT.

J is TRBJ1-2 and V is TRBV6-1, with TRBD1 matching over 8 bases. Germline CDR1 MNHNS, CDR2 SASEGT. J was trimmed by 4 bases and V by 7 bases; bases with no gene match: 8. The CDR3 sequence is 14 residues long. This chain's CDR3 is CASTYGQGTYGYTF. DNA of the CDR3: TGTGCCAGCACCTATGGACAGGGCACCTATGGCTACACCTTC.

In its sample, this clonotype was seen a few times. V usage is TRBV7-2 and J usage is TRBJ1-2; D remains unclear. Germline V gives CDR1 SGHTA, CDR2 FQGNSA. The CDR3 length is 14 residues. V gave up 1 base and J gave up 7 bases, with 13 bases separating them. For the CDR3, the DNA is TGTGCCAGCAGCTTAGGATTAGGGTCGGGTGGCTACACCTTC. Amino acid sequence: CASSLGLGSGGYTF.

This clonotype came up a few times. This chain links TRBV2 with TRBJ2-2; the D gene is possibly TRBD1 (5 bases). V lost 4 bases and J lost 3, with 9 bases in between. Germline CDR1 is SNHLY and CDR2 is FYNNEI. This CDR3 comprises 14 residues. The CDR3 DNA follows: TGTGCCAGCAGTGCGCAGGGTCACACCGGGGAGCTGTTTTTT. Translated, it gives CASSAQGHTGELFF.

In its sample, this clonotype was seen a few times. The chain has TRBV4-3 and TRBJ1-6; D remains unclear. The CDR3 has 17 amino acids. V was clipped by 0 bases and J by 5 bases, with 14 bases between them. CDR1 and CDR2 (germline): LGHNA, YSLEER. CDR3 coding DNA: TGCGCCAGCAGCCAAGATGAGGCAGGCGTCAATAATTCACCCCTCCACTTT. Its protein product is CASSQDEAGVNNSPLHF.

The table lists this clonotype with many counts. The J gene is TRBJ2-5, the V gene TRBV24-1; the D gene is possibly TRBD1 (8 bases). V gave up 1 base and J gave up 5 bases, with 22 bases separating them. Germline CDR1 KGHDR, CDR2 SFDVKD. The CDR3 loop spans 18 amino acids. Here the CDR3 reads CATSDFSTGGEIEETQYF. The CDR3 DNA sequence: TGTGCCACCAGTGATTTCTCAACAGGGGGGGAGATAGAGGAGACCCAGTACTTC.